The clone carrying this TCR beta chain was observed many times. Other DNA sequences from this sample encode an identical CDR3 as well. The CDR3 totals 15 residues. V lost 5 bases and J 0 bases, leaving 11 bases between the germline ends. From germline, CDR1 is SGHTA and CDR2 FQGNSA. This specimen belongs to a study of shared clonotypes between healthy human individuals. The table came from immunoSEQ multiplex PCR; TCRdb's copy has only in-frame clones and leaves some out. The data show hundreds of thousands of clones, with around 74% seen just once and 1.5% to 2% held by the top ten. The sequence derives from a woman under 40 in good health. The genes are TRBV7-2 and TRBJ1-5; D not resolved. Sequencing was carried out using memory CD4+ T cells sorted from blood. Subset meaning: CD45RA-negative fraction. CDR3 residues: CASSPDALSNQPQHF. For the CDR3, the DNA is TGTGCCAGCAGCCCGGACGCGCTTAGCAATCAGCCCCAGCATTTT. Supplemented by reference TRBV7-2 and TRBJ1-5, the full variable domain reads GAGVSQSPSNKVTEKGKDVELRCDPISGHTALYWYRQSLGQGLEFLIYFQGNSAPDKSGLPSDRFSAERTGGSVSTLTIQRTQQEDSAVYLCASSPDALSNQPQHFGDGTRLSIL.